This paragraph reports one T cell receptor beta chain. Its antigen is as yet unknown. Every single donor had a roughly 2.3 ml blood sample drawn. No sorting of T cells preceded isolation of total RNA from whole blood. TCRdb derives one entry per CDR3 protein from the 5' RACE reads, leaving out DNA. The sample has 120,000 to 150,000 distinct CDR3 sequences. This CDR3 is built from 19 residues. Germline V CDR1 and CDR2: SGHVS, FNYEAQ. This sample was included in a study of monozygotic twins with inflammatory bowel disease. General study results and limits: IBD patients carried less diverse TCRbeta repertoires (inverse Simpson) than healthy co-twins. The data gave no support to a single strong IBD-associated signal or clonotype.

This rearrangement joins TRBV7-6 to TRBJ2-7; there is no DNA to check the TCRdb D call of TRBD1. Sequenced sample: blood. The clonotype comes from a human donor with ulcerative colitis or Crohn's disease, or a healthy co-twin of an affected twin (not recorded which). The CDR3 here is CASSGSTLVGQVRAYEQYF.